Following are 30 T cell receptor beta chains from one sample sequenced in a study of blood T cell repertoires in COVID-19. Sequenced by immunoSEQ multiplex PCR; TCRdb stores in-frame clones only, minus some. The data contain hundreds of thousands of clones, 85% to 90% of them singletons. The sequenced material came from peripheral blood. The origin of the receptors is an elderly man with acute or convalescent COVID-19.

The chain is built from TRBV27 and TRBJ2-7; 10 bases are a match to TRBD2. The CDR3 extends over 14 amino acids. V shed 5 bases, J shed 3 bases, and the junction held 4 bases outside the gene matches. Germline CDR1 is MNHEY and CDR2 is SMNVEV (reference sequence). The CDR3 is CASSPLAGVYEQYF. The CDR3 region has the DNA TGTGCCAGCAGTCCCCTAGCGGGAGTCTACGAGCAGTACTTC.

This chain uses TRBV18 with TRBJ2-7, with 9 bases identical to TRBD1. This CDR3 has 15 residues. The junction had 4 bases not matched to a gene; V was cut back by 3 bases and J by 1 base. Germline V gene data show CDR1 as KGHSH and CDR2 as LQKENI. The CDR3 sequence is CASSPGTGPSYEQYF. The CDR3, as DNA: TGTGCCAGCTCACCGGGGACAGGGCCTTCCTACGAGCAGTACTTC.

This chain joins TRBV5-1 and TRBJ2-1; 15 positions match TRBD2. The CDR3 is made up of 20 amino acids. V lost 0 bases to trimming and J lost 5 bases; unmatched junction nucleotides: 12. Germline V lookup: CDR1 SGHRS, CDR2 YFSETQ. In DNA form, the CDR3 reads TGCGCCAGCAGCTTGGTACCGCGGACTAGCGGGGGGGCCTCAAACAATGAGCAGTTCTTC. This translates into CASSLVPRTSGGASNNEQFF.

The chain links TRBV5-4 to TRBJ2-1; 8 bases line up with TRBD1. The CDR3 contains 14 residues. The V segment lost 10 bases and the J segment 2 bases; nucleotides outside the gene matches: 8. Germline V CDR1 and CDR2: SGHNT, YYREEE (reference sequence). Written as DNA, the CDR3 is TGTGCCGTTTTCGGGACAGGCACCTACAATGAGCAGTTCTTC. This translates into CAVFGTGTYNEQFF.

The V gene is TRBV7-8, the J gene TRBJ1-5; TRBD1 matches 9 bases. From germline, CDR1 is SGHVS and CDR2 FQNEAQ. V trimming: 5 bases; J trimming: 5 bases; junction bases outside the gene matches: 4. CDR3 length equals 14 residues. CDR3 in amino acids: CASSVGQGDQPQHF. CDR3 in DNA: TGTGCCAGCAGCGTGGGACAGGGCGATCAGCCCCAGCATTTT. Full variable domain (remainder filled in from reference TRBV7-8 and TRBJ1-5): GAGVSQSPRYKVAKRGQDVALRCDPISGHVSLFWYQQALGQGPEFLTYFQNEAQLDKSGLPSDRFFAERPEGSVSTLKIQRTQQEDSAVYLCASSVGQGDQPQHFGDGTRLSIL.

The chain couples TRBV29-1 to TRBJ2-1; TRBD2 agrees at 9 bases. Losses at the gene ends were 4 bases for V and 3 bases for J; bases not matched to a gene: 4. This CDR3 is built from 14 residues. The germline V gene has CDR1 SQVTM and CDR2 ANQGSEA. Here the CDR3 reads CSVGGRANYNEQFF. The CDR3 DNA reads as TGCAGCGTTGGCGGGAGGGCCAACTACAATGAGCAGTTCTTC.

This clone was detected only once. CDR3 in DNA: TGCGCCAGCAGCCCTAACATGGGGAGAACAAACACTGAAGCTTTCTTT. Its translation: CASSPNMGRTNTEAFF. The chain carries TRBV5-1 and TRBJ1-1; D is unresolved. Germline lookup yields CDR1 SGHRS and CDR2 YFSETQ. This CDR3 contains 16 residues. The V end was cut by 4 bases, the J end by 2 bases, with 18 bases between.

The rearrangement joins TRBV18 to TRBJ1-6; 8 nucleotides agree with TRBD1. V gave up 6 bases and J gave up 7 bases; unmatched junction bases: 11. Germline-derived CDR1 and CDR2 are KGHSH and LQKENI. The CDR3 has 16 residues. This CDR3 is CASSRSRGRDNSPLHF. The DNA for the CDR3 is TGTGCCAGCTCCCGATCCAGGGGGCGAGACAATTCACCCCTCCACTTT.

This chain uses TRBV2 with TRBJ2-7; TRBD1 matches 9 bases. The CDR3 consists of 15 residues. The V segment lost 5 bases and the J segment 3 bases; nucleotides outside the gene matches: 8. CDR1 is SNHLY, CDR2 FYNNEI, per germline. The CDR3: CASSNPGQGIYEQYF. The CDR3 bases are TGTGCCAGCAGTAACCCGGGACAGGGCATCTACGAGCAGTACTTC.

This clone appeared a single time. The chain has TRBV19 and TRBJ2-2, with 11 bases identical to TRBD2. Trimming removed 6 bases from V and 7 bases from J; junction bases left unmatched: 7. The CDR3 runs to 15 residues. Looked up from germline, CDR1 is LNHDA and CDR2 is SQIVND (reference sequence). As DNA, the CDR3 is TGTGCCAGTAGAAATAGCGGGAGGGCCCACGGGGAGCTGTTTTTT. Its translation: CASRNSGRAHGELFF.

A remark on this clone: The germline gene is not matched at one end of the junction; a read error may be the cause. V gene TRBV6-1 combines with J gene TRBJ2-7; TRBD1 matches 9 bases. CDR1 is MNHNS and CDR2 is SASEGT in the germline V gene. CDR3 size: 15 residues. CDR3 in amino acids: CASSEAGTGFNEQYF. CDR3 coding DNA: TGTGCCAGCAGCGAAGCAGGGACAGGGTTCAACGAGCAGTACTTC.

V and J are TRBV9 and TRBJ2-1; 11 nucleotides align to TRBD2. CDR3 length: 15 residues. With V trimmed by 3 bases and J by 8 bases, 7 bases remained unmatched. Germline V CDR1 and CDR2: SGDLS, YYNGEE. The CDR3 region is CASSGLAGGMDEQFF. CDR3 sequence (DNA): TGTGCCAGCAGCGGGCTAGCGGGAGGCATGGATGAGCAGTTCTTC.

The chain couples TRBV2 to TRBJ2-2; D ambiguous. The CDR3 consists of 15 residues. The germline CDR1 and CDR2 sequences are SNHLY and FYNNEI. Trimming took 3 bases from V and 4 from J, leaving 12 bases between them. CDR3 in DNA: TGTGCCAGCAGTGAGGAATGGGCCCGCACCGGGGAGCTGTTTTTT. It yields the protein CASSEEWARTGELFF.

The rearrangement joins TRBV5-4 to TRBJ2-1, with 10 bases aligning to TRBD2. In germline, CDR1 is SGHNT, CDR2 YYREEE (reference sequence). CDR3 length: 14 residues. V dropped 4 bases and J dropped 8; count of bases not matched to a gene: 6. CDR3 residues: CASSNSGGGYEQFF. The DNA of the CDR3 is TGTGCCAGCAGCAACAGCGGGGGGGGTTATGAGCAGTTCTTC.

The chain carries TRBV5-1 and TRBJ2-1; TRBD2 aligns across 7 bases. The V segment lost 0 bases and the J segment 4 bases; nucleotides outside the gene matches: 4. Per germline, CDR1 SGHRS and CDR2 YFSETQ. This CDR3 has 15 amino acids. As DNA, the CDR3 is TGCGCCAGCAGCTTGGCCGGACTAGAGTACAATGAGCAGTTCTTC. It specifies CASSLAGLEYNEQFF.

The chain employs TRBV29-1 and TRBJ2-3; D remains unclear. CDR3 size: 12 residues. V was pared by 4 bases and J by 3 bases, with 8 bases between. Germline CDR1 and CDR2: SQVTM and ANQGSEA. DNA of the CDR3: TGCAGCGTTGGACTTGGGACAGATACGCAGTATTTT. This translates into CSVGLGTDTQYF.

The chain joins TRBV6-2 or TRBV6-3 to TRBJ2-3; a possible D gene is TRBD2 (5 bases). V shed 2 bases and J shed 3 bases, with 12 bases lying between them. The CDR3 consists of 15 residues. Germline V lookup: CDR1 MNHEY, CDR2 SVGEGT. CDR3 DNA sequence: TGTGCCAGCAGTTACACCGGGGTGGCGACAGATACGCAGTATTTT. This translates into CASSYTGVATDTQYF.

The chain links TRBV3-1 (or the pseudogene TRBV3-2) to TRBJ2-2, with 12 bases that match TRBD2. Germline V gene data show CDR1 as LGHDT and CDR2 as YNNKEL (reference sequence). The CDR3 is 15 amino acids. V was clipped by 4 bases and J by 7 bases; unmatched bases: 4. DNA of the CDR3: TGTGCCAGCAGCCCTAGCGGGAGGGCCGTCGGGGAGCTGTTTTTT. Its protein product is CASSPSGRAVGELFF.

This sequence joins TRBV3-1 (or the pseudogene TRBV3-2) and TRBJ2-1, with D perhaps TRBD2 (5 bases). The CDR3 loop spans 17 amino acids. Trimming pared 2 bases from V and 0 bases from J, leaving 14 bases between. The V gene's germline CDR1 is LGHDT and CDR2 YNNKEL (reference sequence). This CDR3 reads CASSQRPSRSSYNEQFF. CDR3 DNA: TGTGCCAGCAGCCAAAGGCCTAGCCGAAGCTCCTACAATGAGCAGTTCTTC.

V and J are TRBV5-5 and TRBJ2-7; 7 nucleotides match TRBD1. The trim removed 4 bases at V and 5 bases at J, leaving 9 bases unmatched. CDR1 is SGHKS and CDR2 is YYEKEE in the germline V gene (reference sequence). CDR3 length: 14 amino acids. CDR3 sequence: CASSLPTGDHEQYF. The CDR3 DNA reads as TGTGCCAGCAGCCTACCTACAGGGGACCACGAGCAGTACTTC.

This chain uses TRBV11-1 with TRBJ2-1, with a weak D call TRBD2 (6 bases). The germline CDR1 and CDR2 sequences are SGHAT and FQDESV (reference sequence). Trimming shortened V by 4 bases and J by 0 bases, and 13 bases separated the two germline ends. The CDR3 is 16 amino acids. CDR3: CASSSDGGASYNEQFF. As DNA, the CDR3 is TGTGCCAGCAGCTCCGACGGAGGGGCCTCCTACAATGAGCAGTTCTTC.

This rearrangement joins TRBV19 to TRBJ2-1; a possible D gene is TRBD1 (5 bases). The germline V gene encodes CDR1 LNHDA and CDR2 SQIVND (reference sequence). The CDR3 runs to 12 residues. Trimming took off 4 bases at V and 9 bases at J, with 10 bases between the two ends. The CDR3 region has the DNA TGTGCCAGTAGTACCCGGACACCTGAGCAGTTCTTC. It is translated as CASSTRTPEQFF. Full variable domain (missing parts from reference TRBV19 and TRBJ2-1): DGGITQSPKYLFRKEGQNVTLSCEQNLNHDAMYWYRQDPGQGLRLIYYSQIVNDFQKGDIAEGYSVSREKKESFPLTVTSAQKNPTAFYLCASSTRTPEQFFGPGTRLTVL.

The gene calls are TRBV7-2 and TRBJ2-4; TRBD2 is a possible D gene (6 bases). The germline gives CDR1 SGHTA, CDR2 FQGNSA. The CDR3 contains 16 residues. The ends were cut back, 1 base at V and 6 bases at J, with 16 bases in the middle. The CDR3 region is CASSLEPTSRGNIQYF. Written as DNA, the CDR3 is TGTGCCAGCAGCTTAGAACCGACTAGTCGAGGAAACATTCAGTACTTC.

The rearrangement joins TRBV29-1 to TRBJ1-2, with D possibly matching TRBD1 (5 bases). V shed 2 bases and J shed 1 base, with 8 bases lying between them. The CDR3 covers 13 residues. Germline CDR1 SQVTM, CDR2 ANQGSEA. Here the CDR3 reads CSVESGGNYGYTF. CDR3 in DNA: TGCAGCGTTGAAAGCGGGGGTAACTATGGCTACACCTTC.

This chain uses TRBV7-8 with TRBJ2-7, with D possibly TRBD2 on 5 matching bases. Trimming took 2 bases from V and 5 from J, leaving 16 bases between them. The CDR3 is 15 amino acids. Germline CDR1 reads SGHVS; CDR2 reads FQNEAQ. The CDR3, as DNA: TGTGCCAGCAGCTTATCGGCGGGCGGGCCTAACGAGCAGTACTTC. Encoded protein: CASSLSAGGPNEQYF.

The chain couples TRBV7-9 to TRBJ1-1, with TRBD1 as a possible D gene (6 bases). This CDR3 is 13 amino acids long. Germline V gene lookup returns CDR1 SEHNR and CDR2 FQNEAQ (reference sequence). Trimming removed 3 bases from V and 5 bases from J, with 10 bases in between. The CDR3 DNA reads as TGTGCCAGCAGCTTGCCCAGGGGAACTGAAGCTTTCTTT. Its translation: CASSLPRGTEAFF.

The CDR3 loop is CASSPSFQGYAQFF. For the CDR3, the DNA is TGTGCCAGCAGCCCTTCGTTCCAGGGTTATGCGCAGTTCTTC. The chain couples TRBV7-9 to TRBJ2-1, with D maybe TRBD1 (5 bases). CDR3 length: 14 residues. V dropped 5 bases and J dropped 12 bases, with 20 bases sitting between them. Germline CDR1 and CDR2: SEHNR and FQNEAQ (reference sequence).

The chain uses TRBV11-2 and TRBJ1-1; D is undetermined. The germline V and J ends were trimmed by 1 base and 11 bases, with 17 bases remaining between them. The germline V gene encodes CDR1 SGHAT and CDR2 FQNNGV. The CDR3 contains 14 residues. CDR3 region: CASSLVSLGGSAFF. CDR3 DNA: TGTGCCAGCAGCTTAGTTTCCCTCGGAGGATCGGCTTTCTTT. Full variable domain (outside the CDR3, taken from reference TRBV11-2 and TRBJ1-1): EAGVAQSPRYKIIEKRQSVAFWCNPISGHATLYWYQQILGQGPKLLIQFQNNGVVDDSQLPKDRFSAERLKGVDSTLKIQPAKLEDSAVYLCASSLVSLGGSAFFGQGTRLTVV.

The chain links TRBV5-1 to TRBJ2-1, with TRBD1 identical over 7 bases. CDR3 length: 14 residues. The V and J ends lost 0 bases and 12 bases, in that order; junction bases with no gene match: 9. CDR1 SGHRS and CDR2 YFSETQ come from the germline V gene. CDR3 nucleotide sequence: TGCGCCAGCAGCTTGGGGGACAGTTCCTCGTCGCAGTTCTTC. It codes for CASSLGDSSSSQFF.

V and J are TRBV7-2 and TRBJ2-3; 8 nucleotides agree with TRBD1. CDR1 and CDR2 from the germline V gene are SGHTA and FQGNSA. The J segment lost 8 bases and the V segment lost 5 bases, leaving 12 bases of the junction unmatched. There are 15 residues in the CDR3. CDR3 bases: TGTGCCAGCAGCAACTCAGGGGGCGGTCAGGGTACGCAGTATTTT. It yields the protein CASSNSGGGQGTQYF. Supplemented by reference TRBV7-2 and TRBJ2-3, the full variable domain reads GAGVSQSPSNKVTEKGKDVELRCDPISGHTALYWYRQSLGQGLEFLIYFQGNSAPDKSGLPSDRFSAERTGGSVSTLTIQRTQQEDSAVYLCASSNSGGGQGTQYFGPGTRLTVL.